This TCR beta chain is from a study of beta chain features in type 1 diabetes. Study findings and constraints: Patients' naive, central memory and Treg TCRB repertoires seemed closer to one another than those of healthy donors. Researchers report that Type 1 diabetes patients had moderately but significantly shorter TCRB CDR3s across all four CD4+ subsets.

The germline V gene has CDR1 KGHSH and CDR2 LQKENI. CDR3 length equals 14 residues. V was clipped by 5 bases and J by 3 bases, with 14 bases between them. Note on this clone: What it binds is not known.

Expressed TCRB transcripts were sequenced because the isolated RNA had all been reverse transcribed beforehand. Some clones are missing from TCRdb's copy, which holds only in-frame ones; the method was immunoSEQ multiplex PCR. The sample lists around 600,000 clones, around 11% occurring once. Sequencing was performed on naive CD4+ T cells from blood. The chain uses TRBV18 and TRBJ2-7; either TRBD1 or TRBD2 may supply D (5 bases each). The sequence was collected from a man aged 25 to 45 with type 1 diabetes. DNA for the CDR3: TGTGCCAGCTCATGGGGGACGGAATACTACGAGCAGTACTTC. It is translated as CASSWGTEYYEQYF.